The rows below give T cell receptor beta chains drawn from one sample of a study of blood T cells in healthy people across ages. From the 5' RACE reads, TCRdb called clonotypes with MiXCR, one entry per CDR3 protein. The sample includes some 1.4 million distinct CDR3 sequences, 42% of them seen just once. Sequencing was performed on blood. These receptors all come from a woman between 18 and 29 years old in good health. Each CDR3 is given with its conserved first and last residue. The D gene is left open where the match is weak. Where a row states a size, it is once, few, many or the class of an expanded clone; other rows omit it.

NA	TRBV7-9	TRBJ2-4	NA	TGTGCCAGCAGCTCACCGGCTCTCGCCAAAAACATTCAGTACTTC	CASSSPALAKNIQYF
TRBD2	TRBV5-1	TRBJ2-7	many	TGTGCCAGCAGTTTAGGACTAGCGGGAACCTACGAGCAGTACTTC	CASSLGLAGTYEQYF
TRBD1	TRBV28	TRBJ1-2	many	TGTGCCAGCAGTTACGGACAGGGGTATTCCTATGGCTACACCTTC	CASSYGQGYSYGYTF
NA	TRBV28	TRBJ2-2	NA	TGTGCCAGCACGATAGGGGGGGCTGGTAACACCGGGGAGCTGTTTTTT	CASTIGGAGNTGELFF
NA	TRBV4-2	TRBJ1-2	NA	TGTGCCAGCAGCCAAGATCTGCAGGGCATCTATGACTACACCTTC	CASSQDLQGIYDYTF
NA	TRBV29-1	TRBJ1-2	few	TGCAGCGTTGAAGAAACCCCTCCGGGACGCTCTTATGGCTACACCTTC	CSVEETPPGRSYGYTF
NA	TRBV28	TRBJ1-6	NA	TGTGCCAGCAGTTCCTCGATTAGCCCGAATTCACCCCTCCACTTT	CASSSSISPNSPLHF
TRBD2	TRBV20-1	TRBJ2-1	few	TGCAGTGCAGGACTAGCGGAAATCTCTAGCTCCTACAATGAGCAGTTCTTC	CSAGLAEISSSYNEQFF
TRBD2	TRBV6-2/TRBV6-3	TRBJ2-3	NA	TGTGCCAGCAGTTGGCTAGCGGCCGGAGATACGCAGTATTTT	CASSWLAAGDTQYF
NA	TRBV2	TRBJ2-3	once	TGTGCCAGCGGGAAGGGAAGTCATACGCAGTATTTT	CASGKGSHTQYF
NA	TRBV11-2	TRBJ1-1	NA	TGTGCCAGCAGCCTTCACTTGAACACTGAAGCTTTCTTT	CASSLHLNTEAFF
NA	TRBV10-2	TRBJ2-3	few	TGCGCCAGCGTTCGGGCAGGGAGCACAGATACGCAGTATTTT	CASVRAGSTDTQYF
NA	TRBV27	TRBJ1-1	NA	TGTGCCAGCAGCCTCCGGTTCCCGGGGACTGAAGCTTTCTTT	CASSLRFPGTEAFF
NA	TRBV7-3	TRBJ1-1	NA	TGTGCCAGCAGTGGGGGTGCGGGGGCCGGGACTGAAGCTTTCTTT	CASSGGAGAGTEAFF
TRBD2	TRBV20-1	TRBJ2-1	many	TGCAGTGCTAGGCCGTTACTAGCGGGAGAGGGTGATGAGCAGTTCTTC	CSARPLLAGEGDEQFF
TRBD1	TRBV12-3/TRBV12-4	TRBJ1-2	NA	TGTGCCAGCAGTCCCCGGACAGGGGCTTATGGCTACACCTTC	CASSPRTGAYGYTF
NA	TRBV7-2	TRBJ2-3	few	TGTGCCAGCAACAGAAAGGGCACAGATACGCAGTATTTT	CASNRKGTDTQYF
NA	TRBV4-1	TRBJ1-4	NA	TGCGCCAGCAGCCTTCTCCAAAACGGCAAACTGTTTTTT	CASSLLQNGKLFF
NA	TRBV10-3	TRBJ2-5	NA	TGTGCCACCAGTGAAGCAGGGACAAAGACCCAGTACTTC	CATSEAGTKTQYF
NA	TRBV6-5	TRBJ1-4	NA	TGTGCCAGCAGTCGAGACCGGGGGACTAATGAAAAACTGTTTTTT	CASSRDRGTNEKLFF
TRBD1	TRBV29-1	TRBJ2-5	NA	TGCAGCGTTCGCGGGACAGGGCCCAATGAGCAGTACTTC	CSVRGTGPNEQYF
NA	TRBV9	TRBJ2-7	NA	TGTGCCAGCAGCCCCTCCGGGACTTTTCCTTTCCAGCAGTACTTC	CASSPSGTFPFQQYF
NA	TRBV20-1	TRBJ2-3	NA	TGCAGTGCTAGAGACGGAGATGATACGCAGTATTTT	CSARDGDDTQYF
NA	TRBV5-1	TRBJ2-1	few	TGCGCCAGCAGCCGAAGCGGCAACAACTACAATGAGCAGTTCTTC	CASSRSGNNYNEQFF
NA	TRBV15	TRBJ1-5	NA	TGTGCCACCAGCAGGACAGAGAGCAATCAGCCCCAGCATTTT	CATSRTESNQPQHF
NA	TRBV4-1	TRBJ2-5	few	TGCGCCAGCAGCCAAGTTGAACTAACCCAACAAGAGACCCAGTACTTC	CASSQVELTQQETQYF
NA	TRBV6-1	TRBJ1-5	NA	TGTGCCACGAATAGCAATCAGCCCCAGCATTTT	CATNSNQPQHF